Listed below are T cell receptor beta chains from one sample, sequenced in a study of blood T cell repertoires in COVID-19. Libraries were prepared by immunoSEQ multiplex PCR; TCRdb keeps only in-frame clonotypes and omits some of them. The sample lists about 82,000 clones, 60% to 80% occurring once. Source material: peripheral blood. The receptors derive from a man aged 55 to 69 with COVID-19, enrolled during active disease. CDR3s include the opening cysteine and the closing phenylalanine or tryptophan. A D gene is named only where the DNA matches it firmly. Clone size is shown for a subset of rows, as once, few, many or a class of expanded clone.

D | size | J | V | CDR3 | DNA
TRBD2 | NA | TRBJ2-3 | TRBV6-1 | CASSDYRLAGGPLDTQYF | TGTGCCAGCAGTGACTACAGATTAGCGGGGGGGCCGTTGGATACGCAGTATTTT
NA | NA | TRBJ2-7 | TRBV5-1 | CASSSTGYEQYF | TGCGCCAGCAGCTCGACAGGCTACGAGCAGTACTTC
NA | NA | TRBJ2-2 | TRBV11-2 | CASSLLVESGWTGELFF | TGTGCCAGCAGCTTATTGGTCGAGTCAGGGTGGACCGGGGAGCTGTTTTTT
NA | NA | TRBJ1-3 | TRBV18 | CASSAFEMNSGNTIYF | TGTGCCAGCTCAGCTTTTGAGATGAACTCTGGAAACACCATATATTTT
TRBD1 | NA | TRBJ1-4 | TRBV5-6 | CASSLYGTGGEGGEKLFF | TGTGCCAGCAGCTTGTATGGGACAGGGGGCGAGGGAGGTGAAAAACTGTTTTTT
NA | NA | TRBJ2-5 | TRBV14 | CASSQRETQYF | TGTGCCAGCAGCCAGCGGGAGACCCAGTACTTC
TRBD1 | NA | TRBJ2-2 | TRBV5-4 | CASSSGQGNTGELFF | TGTGCCAGCAGCTCCGGACAGGGTAACACCGGGGAGCTGTTTTTT
TRBD2 | NA | TRBJ2-2 | TRBV10-3 | CAISVRTSGGGTGELFF | TGTGCCATCAGTGTTCGGACTAGCGGGGGGGGCACCGGGGAGCTGTTTTTT
NA | NA | TRBJ1-2 | TRBV6-4 | CASSPSGGWSGGYTF | TGTGCCAGCAGTCCCTCGGGGGGCTGGTCGGGTGGCTACACCTTC
NA | once | TRBJ1-1 | TRBV21-1 | CASSKNGGVTEAFF | TGTGCCAGCAGCAAAAACGGGGGAGTCACTGAAGCTTTCTTT
TRBD2 | NA | TRBJ2-7 | TRBV4-1 | CASSQDFLAGVQSSYEQYF | TGCGCCAGCAGCCAAGATTTCCTAGCGGGGGTCCAAAGCTCCTACGAGCAGTACTTC
TRBD1 | NA | TRBJ1-1 | TRBV18 | CASSNPNRGTEAFF | TGTGCCAGCTCAAATCCAAACAGGGGCACTGAAGCTTTCTTT
TRBD1 | NA | TRBJ1-1 | TRBV2 | CASSQGEDTEAFF | TGTGCCAGCAGTCAGGGGGAGGACACTGAAGCTTTCTTT
NA | NA | TRBJ2-3 | TRBV27 | CASSFVGASTDTQYF | TGTGCCAGCAGTTTTGTGGGGGCTAGCACAGATACGCAGTATTTT
NA | NA | TRBJ2-6 | TRBV3-1/TRBV3-2 | CAGGDSGANVLTF | TGTGCCGGCGGGGATTCTGGGGCCAACGTCCTGACTTTC
NA | many | TRBJ1-1 | TRBV3-1/TRBV3-2 | CASSGGGPEAFF | TGTGCCAGCAGCGGGGGGGGACCTGAAGCTTTCTTT
TRBD2 | NA | TRBJ2-5 | TRBV5-1 | CASSLLAGGPKETQYF | TGCGCCAGCAGCTTACTAGCGGGGGGCCCCAAAGAGACCCAGTACTTC
NA | NA | TRBJ1-1 | TRBV27 | CASSRAGWDTEAFF | TGTGCCAGCAGTCGGGCAGGGTGGGACACTGAAGCTTTCTTT
NA | NA | TRBJ2-1 | TRBV12-5 | CASGLVIGNSYNEQFF | TGTGCTAGTGGTTTGGTAATCGGGAACTCCTACAATGAGCAGTTCTTC
NA | NA | TRBJ1-6 | TRBV9 | CASSPLTGNSPLHF | TGTGCCAGCAGCCCCCTAACAGGGAATTCACCCCTCCACTTT
NA | NA | TRBJ2-1 | TRBV5-1 | CASSLGRRGFSYNEQFF | TGCGCCAGCAGCTTGGGACGACGGGGATTCTCCTACAATGAGCAGTTCTTC
NA | NA | TRBJ2-3 | TRBV14 | CASSPYKRANTDTQYF | TGTGCCAGCAGCCCGTATAAGCGGGCCAACACAGATACGCAGTATTTT
TRBD1 | few | TRBJ2-1 | TRBV18 | CASSRLDRGYNEQFF | TGTGCCAGCTCCCGACTAGACAGGGGATACAATGAGCAGTTCTTC
NA | NA | TRBJ1-2 | TRBV7-9 | CASGPDYGYTF | TGTGCCAGCGGGCCCGACTATGGCTACACCTTC
TRBD1 | many | TRBJ1-2 | TRBV2 | CANTQGDYGYTF | TGTGCCAACACACAGGGGGACTATGGCTACACCTTC
NA | NA | TRBJ2-1 | TRBV12-5 | CASGSGGPGELEQFF | TGTGCTAGTGGTTCCGGCGGGCCAGGAGAGTTAGAGCAGTTCTTC
TRBD2 | NA | TRBJ2-2 | TRBV9 | CASSSGGYTGELFF | TGTGCCAGCAGTAGCGGGGGTTACACCGGGGAGCTGTTTTTT
TRBD1 | NA | TRBJ2-7 | TRBV9 | CASSAQTGGGYEQYF | TGTGCCAGCAGCGCCCAGACAGGGGGAGGCTACGAGCAGTACTTC
NA | NA | TRBJ2-6 | TRBV5-1 | CASSRGSGANVLTF | TGCGCCAGCAGCAGGGGCTCTGGGGCCAACGTCCTGACTTTC
TRBD2 | NA | TRBJ2-1 | TRBV14 | CASSLGTSGRDEQFF | TGTGCCAGCAGCCTCGGGACTAGCGGGAGAGATGAGCAGTTCTTC
NA | few | TRBJ1-3 | TRBV7-2 | CASSLVHAGSGNTIYF | TGTGCCAGCAGCCTAGTTCACGCGGGCTCTGGAAACACCATATATTTT
TRBD2 | NA | TRBJ2-3 | TRBV7-9 | CASSTVSGATDTQYF | TGTGCCAGCAGCACGGTGAGCGGGGCCACAGATACGCAGTATTTT
NA | NA | TRBJ2-1 | TRBV7-2 | CASRRSGSPSGEQFF | TGTGCCAGCAGACGATCCGGGAGCCCCTCGGGGGAGCAGTTCTTC
NA | NA | TRBJ2-2 | TRBV27 | CASQPGDTNTGELFF | TGTGCCAGCCAGCCAGGGGACACGAACACCGGGGAGCTGTTTTTT
NA | NA | TRBJ2-7 | TRBV3-1/TRBV3-2 | CASSQVTGAYEQYF | TGTGCCAGCAGCCAAGTCACCGGGGCCTACGAGCAGTACTTC
NA | NA | TRBJ1-4 | TRBV19 | CASCQGYNEKLFF | TGTGCCAGTTGCCAGGGTTACAATGAAAAACTGTTTTTT
NA | NA | TRBJ2-1 | TRBV12-3/TRBV12-4 | CASRGGKNEQFF | TGTGCCAGCAGGGGAGGTAAGAATGAGCAGTTCTTC
NA | NA | TRBJ2-7 | TRBV2 | CASGTNGYEQYF | TGTGCCAGCGGGACAAACGGATACGAGCAGTACTTC
TRBD1 | NA | TRBJ1-1 | TRBV5-6 | CASSRDRATEAFF | TGTGCCAGCAGCCGCGACAGGGCCACTGAAGCTTTCTTT
TRBD2 | NA | TRBJ2-1 | TRBV2 | CASSVLAGGWYNEQFF | TGTGCCAGCAGTGTCCTAGCGGGAGGGTGGTACAATGAGCAGTTCTTC